The next 18 T cell receptor beta chains were all read from a single sample in a study of persistence of HIV-infected CD4 T cells. This nonspecific control used anti-CD3/anti-CD28 bead stimulation of CD4+ T cells. Sorting selected CD4+ T cells upregulating both CD40 ligand and CD69. The libraries were made with immunoSEQ version 4 in survey mode. TCRdb keeps only in-frame clones here, not all; method: immunoSEQ multiplex PCR. There are 35,000 to 55,000 clones in the sample; roughly 92% occur only once, and around 2% lies in the top ten. These receptors lack a known antigen. Source: CD4+ T cells sorted from PBMCs after 18-hour stimulation, taken from a patient who received antiretroviral therapy. These receptors were collected from an adult man with HIV who was CMV-seropositive.

J is TRBJ2-1 and V is TRBV18; 11 bases are shared with TRBD2. V lost 3 bases, J lost 10 bases, and 8 bases stayed unmatched. Germline CDR1 reads KGHSH; CDR2 reads LQKENI. The CDR3 runs 15 residues. The CDR3: CASSPSGGALEEQFF. In DNA form, the CDR3 reads TGTGCCAGCTCACCTAGCGGGGGGGCATTAGAGGAGCAGTTCTTC.

V and J are TRBV12-5 and TRBJ1-2, with 9 bases identical to TRBD1. CDR1 and CDR2 (germline): LGHNT, FRNRAP. The CDR3 length is 14 residues. The V gene end was trimmed by 6 bases and the J gene end by 5 bases; junction bases not matched to a gene: 7. As DNA, the CDR3 is TGTGCTAGTGGCCCCGGACAGGGGTGGTATGGCTACACCTTC. It specifies CASGPGQGWYGYTF.

V and J are TRBV28 and TRBJ1-5; D is perhaps TRBD1 (5 bases). From germline, CDR1 is MDHEN and CDR2 SYDVKM. Trimming stripped 1 base from V and 4 bases from J, with 17 bases between. This CDR3 is 17 amino acids long. The CDR3 DNA reads as TGTGCCAGCAGTTTATTACACGGGGCAGGGATAAATCAGCCCCAGCATTTT. Encoded protein: CASSLLHGAGINQPQHF.

The chain joins TRBV5-6 to TRBJ1-3, with TRBD1 as a possible D gene (6 bases). Germline V CDR1 and CDR2: SGHDT, YYEEEE. The CDR3 length is 19 residues. Trimming left V 4 bases short and J 0 bases short, with 23 bases between. As DNA, the CDR3 is TGTGCCAGCAGCCCCGGCCGGGGGCGCCCCTGGGACTCTGGAAACACCATATATTTT. Its translation: CASSPGRGRPWDSGNTIYF.

The genes are TRBV7-8 and TRBJ1-3; the match to TRBD1 covers 8 bases. This CDR3 region has 16 residues. CDR1 is SGHVS and CDR2 is FQNEAQ in the germline V gene. V trimming: 0 bases; J trimming: 6 bases; junction bases outside the gene matches: 7. CDR3 nucleotide sequence: TGTGCCAGCAGCTTAGCCCTAGGACAGGGTGAAAACACCATATATTTT. It is translated as CASSLALGQGENTIYF.

The chain has TRBV27 and TRBJ2-2, with D perhaps matching TRBD1 or TRBD2 (5 bases each). The germline V gene encodes CDR1 MNHEY and CDR2 SMNVEV (reference sequence). V lost 10 bases and J lost 2, with 11 bases in between. The CDR3 length is 13 residues. The CDR3 DNA is TGTGCCACAGGGCGGGCTAACACCGGGGAGCTGTTTTTT. This translates into CATGRANTGELFF.

This clone occurred a few times. For the CDR3, the DNA is TGTGCCAGCACCCCCCGGGAACCCGCCTACAATGAGCAGTTCTTC. This gives the protein CASTPREPAYNEQFF. This sequence joins TRBV6-2 or TRBV6-3 and TRBJ2-1, with D maybe TRBD2 (5 bases). The V and J ends lost 7 bases and 2 bases respectively, with 15 bases between them. The CDR3 sequence is 15 residues long. CDR1 and CDR2 (germline): MNHEY, SVGEGT.

V gene TRBV2 combines with J gene TRBJ1-1; 10 bases match TRBD1. The CDR3 is made up of 14 amino acids. The trim removed 6 bases at V and 3 bases at J, leaving 4 bases unmatched. The V gene's germline CDR1 is SNHLY and CDR2 FYNNEI. In DNA form, the CDR3 reads TGTGCCAGCAGCGACAGGGGGCGGGACACTGAAGCTTTCTTT. Translated, it gives CASSDRGRDTEAFF.

V and J are TRBV28 and TRBJ1-2; a possible D gene is TRBD1 (5 bases). V lost 5 bases, J lost 0 bases, and 10 bases lay in between. Germline CDR1 MDHEN, CDR2 SYDVKM. CDR3 size: 14 residues. The CDR3 coding sequence is TGTGCCAGCAGTCCCCCGACAGCTAACTATGGCTACACCTTC. It translates to CASSPPTANYGYTF.

This chain joins TRBV3-1 (or the pseudogene TRBV3-2) and TRBJ1-2; D remains ambiguous. This CDR3 contains 15 residues. V lost 1 base and J lost 4, with 13 bases in between. The germline V gene has CDR1 LGHDT and CDR2 YNNKEL (reference sequence). CDR3 nucleotides: TGTGCCAGCAGCCAAGGGGCAGCGAAGAGCTATGGCTACACCTTC. Its translation is CASSQGAAKSYGYTF.

The chain is built from TRBV19 and TRBJ1-5, with no clear D. Germline values: CDR1 LNHDA, CDR2 SQIVND (reference sequence). There are 18 residues in the CDR3. V lost 3 bases and J lost 7, with 25 bases in between. The CDR3 spells CASSIEVNGLGPRQPQHF. For the CDR3, the DNA is TGTGCCAGTAGTATTGAGGTAAATGGTTTAGGGCCCAGGCAGCCCCAGCATTTT. Filled out from reference TRBV19 and TRBJ1-5, the complete variable domain reads DGGITQSPKYLFRKEGQNVTLSCEQNLNHDAMYWYRQDPGQGLRLIYYSQIVNDFQKGDIAEGYSVSREKKESFPLTVTSAQKNPTAFYLCASSIEVNGLGPRQPQHFGDGTRLSIL.

The CDR3 DNA follows: TGCGCCAGCAAGGAGACTAGCGTTACCAATGAGCAGTTCTTC. Its protein is CASKETSVTNEQFF. The chain uses TRBV4-1 and TRBJ2-1; 8 bases are shared with TRBD2. V shed 7 bases, J shed 6 bases, and the junction held 8 bases outside the gene matches. Germline CDR1 MGHRA, CDR2 YSYEKL. The CDR3 extends over 14 amino acids.

The rearrangement joins TRBV7-9 to TRBJ1-2, with D hard to call. V lost 0 bases and J 4 bases, leaving 12 bases between the germline ends. The germline CDR1 and CDR2 sequences are SEHNR and FQNEAQ (reference sequence). The CDR3 is 15 amino acids. The CDR3 is CASSLAGSSSYGYTF. As DNA, the CDR3 is TGTGCCAGCAGCTTAGCCGGGTCGAGCAGCTATGGCTACACCTTC.

The chain combines TRBV18 with TRBJ2-7; D not resolved. The V end lost 5 bases, the J end lost 0 bases, and 11 bases lay between the germline ends. This CDR3 has 14 residues. CDR1 and CDR2 (germline): KGHSH, LQKENI. The CDR3, as DNA: TGTGCCAGCTCAGAACAGAGTAGCTCCTACGAGCAGTACTTC. Its protein is CASSEQSSSYEQYF.

The chain combines TRBV24-1 with TRBJ1-4; 8 nucleotides align to TRBD1. This CDR3 has 15 residues. The germline CDR1 and CDR2 sequences are KGHDR and SFDVKD. Trimming removed 4 bases from V and 8 bases from J; junction bases left unmatched: 8. In nucleotides, the CDR3 is TGTGCCACCAGTGAAAGACAGGGGACTCGGGAAAAACTGTTTTTT. It encodes CATSERQGTREKLFF.

The chain carries TRBV19 and TRBJ2-7; 8 bases map to TRBD1. This CDR3 has 14 residues. V lost 4 bases to trimming and J lost 6 bases; unmatched junction nucleotides: 8. Germline CDR1 is LNHDA and CDR2 is SQIVND (reference sequence). The CDR3 DNA follows: TGTGCCAGTAGTACCCGGGACAGGCCCTTCGAGCAGTACTTC. As protein: CASSTRDRPFEQYF. The full variable domain, completed using reference TRBV19 and TRBJ2-7, is DGGITQSPKYLFRKEGQNVTLSCEQNLNHDAMYWYRQDPGQGLRLIYYSQIVNDFQKGDIAEGYSVSREKKESFPLTVTSAQKNPTAFYLCASSTRDRPFEQYFGPGTRLTVT.

The genes are TRBV5-6 and TRBJ2-7, with D tentatively TRBD1 (6 bases). CDR1 and CDR2 from the germline V gene are SGHDT and YYEEEE. V was clipped by 0 bases and J by 5 bases, with 24 bases between them. CDR3 length: 18 amino acids. CDR3 residues: CASSLAFSTGPLGNEQYF. CDR3 bases: TGTGCCAGCAGCTTGGCCTTCTCGACAGGCCCGCTCGGGAACGAGCAGTACTTC.

This chain joins TRBV27 and TRBJ1-5; 7 nucleotides agree with TRBD1. V lost 7 bases and J lost 5; bases outside the gene matches: 14. The CDR3 is 16 residues long. The V gene's germline CDR1 is MNHEY and CDR2 SMNVEV (reference sequence). The CDR3 DNA reads TGTGCCAGCACGCCGAGGGGGCCGCATCAGGATCAGCCCCAGCATTTT. It is translated as CASTPRGPHQDQPQHF.